This T cell receptor (beta chain) was sequenced for a study of cytomegalovirus exposure and HLA in healthy donors. Vbeta (60) and Jbeta (13) primers were used in the PCR. Produced via immunoSEQ multiplex PCR; TCRdb's table is partial and in-frame only. The sample has 200,000 to 250,000 clones, about 89% seen once. V gave up 3 bases and J gave up 5 bases, with 4 bases separating them. CDR1 and CDR2 from the germline V gene are KGHSH and LQKENI. This CDR3 has 11 amino acids. This receptor was identified in a woman younger than 35 in good health and CMV-seronegative. Material: PBMCs. V gene TRBV18 combines with J gene TRBJ2-5; no clear D. The CDR3 reads CASSPGETQYF. As DNA, the CDR3 is TGTGCCAGCTCACCCGGGGAGACCCAGTACTTC. Full variable domain (rest looked up from reference TRBV18 and TRBJ2-5): NAGVMQNPRHLVRRRGQEARLRCSPMKGHSHVYWYRQLPEEGLKFMVYLQKENIIDESGMPKERFSAEFPKEGPSILRIQQVVRGDSAAYFCASSPGETQYFGPGTRLLVL.